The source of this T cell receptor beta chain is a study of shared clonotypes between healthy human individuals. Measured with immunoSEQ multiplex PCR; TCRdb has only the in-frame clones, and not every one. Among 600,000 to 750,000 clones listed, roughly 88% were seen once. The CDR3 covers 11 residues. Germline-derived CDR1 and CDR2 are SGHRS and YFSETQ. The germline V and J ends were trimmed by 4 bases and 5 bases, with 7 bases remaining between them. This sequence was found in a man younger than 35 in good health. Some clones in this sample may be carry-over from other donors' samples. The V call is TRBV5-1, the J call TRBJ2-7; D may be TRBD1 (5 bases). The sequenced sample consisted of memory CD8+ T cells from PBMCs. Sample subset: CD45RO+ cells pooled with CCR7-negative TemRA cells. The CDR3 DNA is TGCGCCAGCAGCGCAGGGAACGAGCAGTACTTC. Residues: CASSAGNEQYF.